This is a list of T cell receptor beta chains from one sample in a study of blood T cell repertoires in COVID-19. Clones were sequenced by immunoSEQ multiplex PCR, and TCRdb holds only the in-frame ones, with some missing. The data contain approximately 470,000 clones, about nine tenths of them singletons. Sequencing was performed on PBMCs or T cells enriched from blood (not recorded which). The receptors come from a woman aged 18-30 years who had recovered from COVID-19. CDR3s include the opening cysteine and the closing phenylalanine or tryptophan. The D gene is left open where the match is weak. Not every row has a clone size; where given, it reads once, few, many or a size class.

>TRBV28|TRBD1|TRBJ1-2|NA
TGTGCCAGCAGCCCCCAGGGACAGGGGATCAGTGGTGGCTACACCTTC
CASSPQGQGISGGYTF
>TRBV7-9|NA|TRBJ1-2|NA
TGTGCCAGCAGCCTAGGGGGGGATGGCTACACCTTC
CASSLGGDGYTF
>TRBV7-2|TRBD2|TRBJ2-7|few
TGTGCCAGCAGCTTAGACCCCCTTTTGGCGGGGGACGAGCAGTACTTC
CASSLDPLLAGDEQYF
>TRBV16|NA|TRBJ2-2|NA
TGTGCCAGCAGCCAAGTAGCAGAGAACACCGGGGAGCTGTTTTTT
CASSQVAENTGELFF
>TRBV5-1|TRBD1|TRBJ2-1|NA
TGCGCCAGCAGCTTGCTAACAGGGGAGTACAATGAGCAGTTCTTC
CASSLLTGEYNEQFF
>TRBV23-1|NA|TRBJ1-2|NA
TGCGCCCCATTCGGGGGTTGGCAGCACTTCTATGGCTACACCTTC
CAPFGGWQHFYGYTF
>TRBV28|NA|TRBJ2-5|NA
TGTGCCAGCAGTTTAATTATAGAGACCCAGTACTTC
CASSLIIETQYF
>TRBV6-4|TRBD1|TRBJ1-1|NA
TGTGCCAGCCTCAAGGACAGGGAGAGCACTGAAGCTTTCTTT
CASLKDRESTEAFF
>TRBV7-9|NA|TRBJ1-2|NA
TGTGCCAGCAGCTTAAACTCTGGTGGCTACACCTTC
CASSLNSGGYTF
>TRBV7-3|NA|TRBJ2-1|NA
TGTGCCAGCAGCCGAGCGGGTTCATCCTACAATGAGCAGTTCTTC
CASSRAGSSYNEQFF
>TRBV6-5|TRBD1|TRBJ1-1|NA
TGTGCCAGCAGGGATAGGACAGGCATGCACACTGAAGCTTTCTTT
CASRDRTGMHTEAFF
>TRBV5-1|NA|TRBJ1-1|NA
TGCGCCAGCAGCTTCGCCCCTAACTCTGAAGCTTTCTTT
CASSFAPNSEAFF
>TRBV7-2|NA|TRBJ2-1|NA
TGTGCCAGCAGCTTAGATGTATCCTACAATGAGCAGTTCTTC
CASSLDVSYNEQFF
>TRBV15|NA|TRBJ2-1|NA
TGTGCCACCAGCAGAGATCTGGGGGGATACAATGAGCAGTTCTTC
CATSRDLGGYNEQFF
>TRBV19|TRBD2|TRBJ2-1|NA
TGTGCCAGTAGTCCGGGGAGTGCTAGCGGGGGGGCCTGGAATGAGCAGTTCTTC
CASSPGSASGGAWNEQFF
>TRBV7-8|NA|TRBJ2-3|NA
TGTGCCAGCAGCTCATTGGATACGCAGTATTTT
CASSSLDTQYF
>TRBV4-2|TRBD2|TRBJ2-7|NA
TGTGCCAGCAGCCAAGGACTAGCGGGGGCCTACGAGCAGTACTTC
CASSQGLAGAYEQYF
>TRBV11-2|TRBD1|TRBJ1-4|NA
TGTGCCAGCAGCCCAACAAGGGGGGACAGCCCCTATGAAAAACTGTTTTTT
CASSPTRGDSPYEKLFF
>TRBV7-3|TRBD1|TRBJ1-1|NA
TGTGCCAGCAGCCAGCAGGGACAGGGAACGACTTTCTTT
CASSQQGQGTTFF
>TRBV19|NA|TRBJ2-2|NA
TGTGCCAGTAGTTTCGTTACCGGGGAGCTGTTTTTT
CASSFVTGELFF
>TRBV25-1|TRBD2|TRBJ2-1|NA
TGTGCCAGCAACGGGAGGGGTAACCAAGGCTACAATGAGCAGTTCTTC
CASNGRGNQGYNEQFF
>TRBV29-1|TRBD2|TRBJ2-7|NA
TGCAGCGTTGGAGCGGGGGCCTACGAGCAGTACTTC
CSVGAGAYEQYF
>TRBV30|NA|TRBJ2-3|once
TGTGCCTGGAGTCCGGGACTTAGCACAGATACGCAGTATTTT
CAWSPGLSTDTQYF
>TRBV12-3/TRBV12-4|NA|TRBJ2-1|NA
TGTGCCAGCAGTTTCGCGCGGAATGAGCAGTTCTTC
CASSFARNEQFF
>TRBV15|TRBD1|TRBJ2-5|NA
TGTGCCACCAGTGACCGGACAGGGGGCCAAGAGACCCAGTACTTC
CATSDRTGGQETQYF
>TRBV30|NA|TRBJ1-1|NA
TGTGCCTGGAGCCCCCCTACAGAGATCGCTGAAGCTTTCTTT
CAWSPPTEIAEAFF
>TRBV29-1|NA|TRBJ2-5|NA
TGCAGCGTCACCGACGGAGTGGAGACCCAGTACTTC
CSVTDGVETQYF
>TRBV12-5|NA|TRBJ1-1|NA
TGTGCTAGTGGTCTCCAGGGGTACACTGAAGCTTTCTTT
CASGLQGYTEAFF
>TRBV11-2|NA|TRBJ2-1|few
TGTGCCAGCAGCTTAGACCGAGCCCATCGGCAGTTCTTC
CASSLDRAHRQFF
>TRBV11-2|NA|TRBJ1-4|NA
TGTGCCAGCAGCCCTGCAGTAACTAATGAAAAACTGTTTTTT
CASSPAVTNEKLFF
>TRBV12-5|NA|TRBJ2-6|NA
TGTGCTAGTGGTTTGGTCGTGACAGGTACGATCTCTGGGGCCAACGTCCTGACTTTC
CASGLVVTGTISGANVLTF
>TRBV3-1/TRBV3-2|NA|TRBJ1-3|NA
TGTGCCAGCAGCCCATCCGACAGCTCTGGAAACACCATATATTTT
CASSPSDSSGNTIYF
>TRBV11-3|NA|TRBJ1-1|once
TGTGCCAGCAGCTTCGCAAGGGGCACTGAAGCTTTCTTT
CASSFARGTEAFF
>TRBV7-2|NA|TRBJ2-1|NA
TGTGCCAGCAGTATCGGCGGGGGCCCCTACAATGAGCAGTTCTTC
CASSIGGGPYNEQFF
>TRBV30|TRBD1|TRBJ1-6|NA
TGTGCCTCAACGGGAGGGGGCACCTATAATTCACCCCTCCACTTT
CASTGGGTYNSPLHF
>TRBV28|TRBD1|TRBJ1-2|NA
TGTGCCAGCAGCACTACAGGGGAAGGCTATGGCTACACCTTC
CASSTTGEGYGYTF
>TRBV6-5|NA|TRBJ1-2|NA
TGTGCCAGCATAAAAGGAGGGACCTATGGCTACACCTTC
CASIKGGTYGYTF
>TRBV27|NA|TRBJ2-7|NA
TGTGCCAGCAGTTCCCAGGGAAGGTTTGCGGGATTCGAGCAGTACTTC
CASSSQGRFAGFEQYF
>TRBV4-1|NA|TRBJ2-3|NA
TGCGCCAGCAGCCAAGATCAGGCTAGCCGGATTAGCACAGATACGCAGTATTTT
CASSQDQASRISTDTQYF
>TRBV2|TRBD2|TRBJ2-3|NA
TGTGCCAGCAGTGTCGGGAGCGGGGGGCCGTCTACAGATACGCAGTATTTT
CASSVGSGGPSTDTQYF
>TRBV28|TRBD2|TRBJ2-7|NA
TGTGCCAGCAGCCCGGGGGGGCGAGAGAAGGGGTACGAGCAGTACTTC
CASSPGGREKGYEQYF
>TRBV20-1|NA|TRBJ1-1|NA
TGCAGTGCTAGAGATCCCGTCCGGGCTTTCTTT
CSARDPVRAFF
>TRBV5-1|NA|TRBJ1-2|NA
TGCGCCAGCAGCTTGGAAGTCGAGGATGGCTACACCTTC
CASSLEVEDGYTF
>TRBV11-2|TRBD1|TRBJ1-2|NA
TGTGCCAGCAGAAAACCGGGACAGCTTAACTATGGCTACACCTTC
CASRKPGQLNYGYTF
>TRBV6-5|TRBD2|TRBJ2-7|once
TGTGCCAGCAGTTACTCGAGCGGGGGGGGCATGGTGTACTTC
CASSYSSGGGMVYF
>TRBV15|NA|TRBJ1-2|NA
TGTGCCACCAGCAGAGATCAGTATGGCTACACCTTC
CATSRDQYGYTF
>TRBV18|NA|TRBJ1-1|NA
TGTGCCAGCTCACCGCGACTACTACATACGAACACTGAAGCTTTCTTT
CASSPRLLHTNTEAFF
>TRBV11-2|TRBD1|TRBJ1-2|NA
TGTGCCAGCAGAAGGGACAGGGTCGAAGGCTACACCTTC
CASRRDRVEGYTF
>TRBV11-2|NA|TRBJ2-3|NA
TGTGCCAGCAGCTTAGGGGGCGATACGCAGTATTTT
CASSLGGDTQYF
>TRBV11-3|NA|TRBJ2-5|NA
TGTGCCAGCAGCTTAGGGGTTCAGGATGGGTCGGAGACCCAGTACTTC
CASSLGVQDGSETQYF
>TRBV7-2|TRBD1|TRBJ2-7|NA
TGTGCCAGCAGCTTAGGACAGGGATTATCCTACGAGCAGTACTTC
CASSLGQGLSYEQYF
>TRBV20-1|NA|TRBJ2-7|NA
TGCAGTGCTAGTATCTCAGCGATCTCCTCCTACGAGCAGTACTTC
CSASISAISSYEQYF
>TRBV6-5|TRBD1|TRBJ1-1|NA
TGTGCCAGCAGTTACGGGGTCGACAGGGGCTACACTGAAGCTTTCTTT
CASSYGVDRGYTEAFF
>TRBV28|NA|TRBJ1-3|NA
TGTGCCAGCAGTTTGGGCAGGGGCTCTGGAAACACCATATATTTT
CASSLGRGSGNTIYF